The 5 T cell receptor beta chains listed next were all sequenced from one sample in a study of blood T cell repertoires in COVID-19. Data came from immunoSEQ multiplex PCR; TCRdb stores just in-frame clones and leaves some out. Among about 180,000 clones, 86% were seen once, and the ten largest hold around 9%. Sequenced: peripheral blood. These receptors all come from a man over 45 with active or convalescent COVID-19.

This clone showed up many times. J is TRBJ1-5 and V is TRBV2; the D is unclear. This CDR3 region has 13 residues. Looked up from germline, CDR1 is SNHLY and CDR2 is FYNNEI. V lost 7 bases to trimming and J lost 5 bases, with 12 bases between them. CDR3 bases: TGTGCCAGCATGCGAGACATAGATCAGCCCCAGCATTTT. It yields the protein CASMRDIDQPQHF. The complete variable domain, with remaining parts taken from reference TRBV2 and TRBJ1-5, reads EPEVTQTPSHQVTQMGQEVILRCVPISNHLYFYWYRQILGQKVEFLVSFYNNEISEKSEIFDDQFSVERPDGSNFTLKIRSTKLEDSAMYFCASMRDIDQPQHFGDGTRLSIL.

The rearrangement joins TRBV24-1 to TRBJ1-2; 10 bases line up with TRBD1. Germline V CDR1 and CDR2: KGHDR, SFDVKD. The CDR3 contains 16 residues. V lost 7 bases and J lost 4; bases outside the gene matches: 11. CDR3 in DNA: TGTGCCACCAGCGGGGACAGGGGAAGTGGGACCTATGGCTACACCTTC. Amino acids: CATSGDRGSGTYGYTF.

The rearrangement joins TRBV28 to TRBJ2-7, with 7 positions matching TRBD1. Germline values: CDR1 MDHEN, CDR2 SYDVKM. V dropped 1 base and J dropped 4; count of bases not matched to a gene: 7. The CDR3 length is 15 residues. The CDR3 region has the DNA TGTGCCAGCAGTTTATTAGGGACAGTTCCATACGAGCAGTACTTC. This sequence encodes CASSLLGTVPYEQYF.

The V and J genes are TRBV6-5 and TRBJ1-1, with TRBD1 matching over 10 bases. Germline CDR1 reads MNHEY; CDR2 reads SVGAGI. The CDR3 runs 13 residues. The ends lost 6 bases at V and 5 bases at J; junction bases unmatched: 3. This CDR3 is CASSRQGATEAFF. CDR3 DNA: TGTGCCAGCAGCCGACAGGGGGCTACTGAAGCTTTCTTT.

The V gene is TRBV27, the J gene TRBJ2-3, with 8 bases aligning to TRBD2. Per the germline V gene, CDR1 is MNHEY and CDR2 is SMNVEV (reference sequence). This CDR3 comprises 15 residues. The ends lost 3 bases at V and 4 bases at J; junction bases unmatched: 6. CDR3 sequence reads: CASSFGAGVADTQYF. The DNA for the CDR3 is TGTGCCAGCAGTTTTGGAGCGGGGGTAGCAGATACGCAGTATTTT.